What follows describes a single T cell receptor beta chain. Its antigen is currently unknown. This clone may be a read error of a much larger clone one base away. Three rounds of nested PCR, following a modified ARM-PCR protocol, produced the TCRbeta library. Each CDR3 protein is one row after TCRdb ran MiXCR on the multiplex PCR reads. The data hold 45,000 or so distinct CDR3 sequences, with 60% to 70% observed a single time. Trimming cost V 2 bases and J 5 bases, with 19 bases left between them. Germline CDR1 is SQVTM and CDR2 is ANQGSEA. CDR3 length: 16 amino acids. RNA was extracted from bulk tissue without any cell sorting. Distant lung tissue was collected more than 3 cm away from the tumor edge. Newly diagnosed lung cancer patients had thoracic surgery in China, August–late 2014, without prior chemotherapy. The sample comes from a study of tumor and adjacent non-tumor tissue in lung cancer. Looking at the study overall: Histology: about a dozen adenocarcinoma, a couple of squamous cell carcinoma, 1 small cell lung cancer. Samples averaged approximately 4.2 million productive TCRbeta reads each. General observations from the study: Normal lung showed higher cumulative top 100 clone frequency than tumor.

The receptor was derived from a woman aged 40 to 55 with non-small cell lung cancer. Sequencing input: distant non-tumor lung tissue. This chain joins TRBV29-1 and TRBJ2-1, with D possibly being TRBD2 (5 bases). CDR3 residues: CSVEPSKRATHNEQFF. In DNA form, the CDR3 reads TGCAGCGTTGAACCTAGCAAGAGAGCCACCCACAATGAGCAGTTCTTC.